Described below is a single TCR beta chain sequence and its context. The antigen this receptor binds is unknown. No qualities accompany the bases; no much larger clone lies one base away. The library was built by means of the immunoSEQ multiplex PCR assay. TCRdb retrieved this table from immuneACCESS and kept in-frame rearrangements only. Not all clones are present; in checked studies, unresolved V genes account for under half, and no reason is known for the remainder. Present in this sample are some 48,000 clones, more than 85% of which were seen just once. Of the sample, 3% to 5% is held by the ten largest clones. This entry is derived from a study of technical replicates of blood from four donors (dated by TCRdb to 2016 to 2017). There are 14 amino acids in the CDR3, from cysteine to phenylalanine inclusive. The retained sequence is limited to the CDR3, 42 bases, with the frame set at the first base. From the germline V gene, CDR1 is MGHRA and CDR2 is YSYEKL. V loses 3 bases, J loses 2 bases, and the germline ends lie 10 bases apart.

The sample was PBMCs. The source is a human donor in good health. Some clones in this sample may be carry-over from other donors' samples. The chain is encoded by TRBV4-1 joined to TRBJ2-5; tentative D gene TRBD1, with 5 bases matching. In nucleotide form, the sequence is TGCGCCAGCAGCCACAGACAGATTCAAGAGACCCAGTACTTC. Translation gives CASSHRQIQETQYF.